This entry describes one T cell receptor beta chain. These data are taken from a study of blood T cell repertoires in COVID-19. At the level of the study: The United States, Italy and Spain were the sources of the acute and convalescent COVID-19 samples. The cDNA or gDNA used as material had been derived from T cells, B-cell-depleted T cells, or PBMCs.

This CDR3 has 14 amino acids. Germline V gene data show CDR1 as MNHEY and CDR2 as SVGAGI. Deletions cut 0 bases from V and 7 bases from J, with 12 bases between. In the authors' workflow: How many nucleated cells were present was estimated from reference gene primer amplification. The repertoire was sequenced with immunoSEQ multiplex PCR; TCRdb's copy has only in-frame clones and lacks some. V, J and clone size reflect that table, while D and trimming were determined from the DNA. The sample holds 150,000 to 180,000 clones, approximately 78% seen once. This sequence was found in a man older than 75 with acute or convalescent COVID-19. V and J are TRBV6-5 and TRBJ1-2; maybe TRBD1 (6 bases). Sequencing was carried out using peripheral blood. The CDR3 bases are TGTGCCAGCAGTTACTCGAACAGGGACGGTGGCTACACCTTC. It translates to CASSYSNRDGGYTF.